This T cell receptor (beta chain) comes out of a study of OX40 agonist ivuxolimab in advanced cancers. In regard to this clone: Antigen: not known.

Drawing of blood for sampling happened at baseline, at cycle 4 day 1, and at cycle 7 day 1. Sequencing used immunoSEQ multiplex PCR; TCRdb keeps in-frame clones, though not all of them. The sample shows about 53,000 clones, roughly 83% of them seen only once. Overall study results and limits: At 0.1 to 3.0 mg/kg, CD4+ and CD8+ blood T cells expanded clonally by week 6.

The receptor was derived from an adult with an advanced solid tumor such as melanoma, head and neck, liver or kidney cancer. Source: CD4+ or CD8+ T cells sorted from blood, taken in a trial of the OX40 agonist ivuxolimab.

This CDR3 is CASSPLRGQETQYF. In DNA form, the CDR3 reads TGTGCCAGCAGCCCCCTACGGGGACAAGAGACCCAGTACTTC. The genes are TRBV11-3 and TRBJ2-5; D may be TRBD2 (5 bases). The germline V gene has CDR1 SGHNT and CDR2 YENEEA. The CDR3 runs 14 residues. The germline V and J ends were trimmed by 5 bases and 2 bases, with 12 bases remaining between them.